This record covers a single T cell receptor (beta chain). CDR3 size: 15 residues. CDR1 and CDR2 (germline): MDHEN, SYDVKM. Trimming took off 3 bases at V and 6 bases at J, with 14 bases between the two ends. This sample is drawn from a study of blood T cell repertoires in COVID-19. At the level of the study: Samples came from the United States, Italy and Spain, spanning acute and convalescent COVID-19. T cells, B-cell-depleted T cells, or PBMCs supplied cDNA or gDNA.

Only in-frame clones appear in the TCRdb table, and some are missing; sequencing was by immunoSEQ multiplex PCR. Among under 130,000 clones, roughly two thirds were seen once, and the ten largest hold approximately 6.3%. The source of this sequence is a man aged 80 or over with acute or convalescent COVID-19. Source material: peripheral blood. V gene TRBV28 combines with J gene TRBJ2-2; the D gene is possibly TRBD1 (6 bases). The CDR3 coding sequence is TGTGCCAGCAGTTTTCAGGGGAGTCGTTCCGGGGAGCTGTTTTTT. Translated, it gives CASSFQGSRSGELFF.